One and the same sample provided the 10 T cell receptor beta chains below, sequenced in a study of CD8 T cells in ankylosing spondylitis. TCRdb itself ran the 5' RACE reads through MiXCR, one entry per CDR3 protein. The sample consists of about 190,000 distinct CDR3 sequences, roughly 13% of them appearing once. The sample comprised blood, either unsorted or a sorted T cell fraction (not recorded which). Every receptor here comes from a female donor with ankylosing spondylitis or in good health (not recorded which).

This clonotype was counted ten times or more. The chain is built from TRBV5-1 and TRBJ1-1; 10 bases line up with TRBD1. In germline, CDR1 is SGHRS, CDR2 YFSETQ. CDR3 length: 13 amino acids. Losses at the gene ends were 0 bases for V and 10 bases for J; bases not matched to a gene: 3. CDR3 DNA sequence: TGCGCCAGCAGCTTGGACGGACAGGGGGGAGCTTTCTTT. This codes for CASSLDGQGGAFF. The full variable domain, with the rest looked up from reference TRBV5-1 and TRBJ1-1, is KAGVTQTPRYLIKTRGQQVTLSCSPISGHRSVSWYQQTPGQGLQFLFEYFSETQRNKGNFPGRFSGRQFSNSRSEMNVSTLELGDSALYLCASSLDGQGGAFFGQGTRLTVV.

This clonotype has just a few counts. The chain combines TRBV20-1 with TRBJ2-3, with D possibly being TRBD2 (6 bases). The CDR3 extends over 13 amino acids. Trimming took off 0 bases at V and 7 bases at J, with 11 bases between the two ends. Germline V gene lookup returns CDR1 DFQATT and CDR2 SNEGSKA (reference sequence). The CDR3 coding sequence is TGCAGTGCTAGAGACGGGAGTAGTAATACGCAGTATTTT. Encoded protein: CSARDGSSNTQYF.

The chain links TRBV7-2 to TRBJ2-6, with D unresolved. This CDR3 has 16 residues. Germline V gives CDR1 SGHTA, CDR2 FQGNSA. V shed 5 bases and J shed 0 bases, with 11 bases lying between them. The CDR3 reads CASSLRHLSGANVLTF. The CDR3 DNA follows: TGTGCCAGCAGCCTGAGACACCTCTCTGGGGCCAACGTCCTGACTTTC.

In this sample, this clonotype turned up many times. The chain uses TRBV27 and TRBJ2-5, with D possibly being TRBD1 (5 bases). V lost 3 bases, J lost 7 bases, and 12 bases lay in between. Germline V gives CDR1 MNHEY, CDR2 SMNVEV (reference sequence). The length of the CDR3 is 13 residues. As DNA, the CDR3 is TGTGCCAGCAGTTTTACAGGTCAGGGGACCCAGTACTTC. This codes for CASSFTGQGTQYF.

Points on this clonotype: One end of the junction fails to match germline, which may point to a read error. V and J are TRBV27 and TRBJ1-2, with 8 bases lining up with TRBD1. This CDR3 contains 13 residues. Germline V lookup: CDR1 MNHEY, CDR2 SMNVEV (reference sequence). CDR3 in amino acids: CASSSRGPYVYTF. The CDR3 DNA sequence: TGTGCCAGCAGTTCCAGGGGGCCCTATGTCTACACCTTC.

V usage is TRBV6-2 or TRBV6-3 and J usage is TRBJ1-5, with D uncertain. V lost 6 bases and J 0 bases, leaving 15 bases between the germline ends. This CDR3 contains 16 residues. Germline-derived CDR1 and CDR2 are MNHEY and SVGEGT. DNA for the CDR3: TGTGCCAGCAGCGACGGCCATTCTACTAGCAATCAGCCCCAGCATTTT. It is translated as CASSDGHSTSNQPQHF.

This clonotype was seen repeatedly, ten times or more. The chain has TRBV7-2 and TRBJ1-1, with TRBD1 matching over 7 bases. CDR3 length: 12 amino acids. V trimming: 4 bases; J trimming: 11 bases; junction bases outside the gene matches: 7. CDR1 is SGHTA, CDR2 FQGNSA, per germline. The CDR3 region is CASSYMDRRAFF. In DNA form, the CDR3 reads TGTGCCAGCAGCTACATGGACAGGAGGGCTTTCTTT.

The gene calls are TRBV6-2 or TRBV6-3 and TRBJ2-5; perhaps TRBD1 as D (6 bases). CDR3 length: 16 residues. Trimming removed 2 bases from V and 2 bases from J, with 15 bases in between. From germline, CDR1 is MNHEY and CDR2 SVGEGT. The CDR3 loop is CASSYPIKGGQETQYF. The CDR3 nucleotides are TGTGCCAGCAGTTACCCAATTAAAGGGGGTCAAGAGACCCAGTACTTC.

The genes are TRBV7-6 and TRBJ2-5; D is undetermined. CDR3 length equals 12 residues. Germline CDR1 and CDR2: SGHVS and FNYEAQ. V dropped 5 bases and J dropped 3 bases, with 7 bases sitting between them. CDR3 sequence reads: CASSPREETQYF. CDR3 nucleotides: TGTGCCAGCAGCCCTCGGGAAGAGACCCAGTACTTC.

At least ten counts were recorded for this clonotype. The J gene is TRBJ2-7, the V gene TRBV28, with TRBD2 matching 12 bases. CDR3 length: 16 residues. CDR1 is MDHEN and CDR2 is SYDVKM in the germline V gene. The J segment lost 0 bases and the V segment lost 5 bases, leaving 5 bases of the junction unmatched. CDR3 loop: CASSPGLAGSSYEQYF. The CDR3 DNA reads as TGTGCCAGCAGTCCTGGACTAGCGGGGAGCTCCTACGAGCAGTACTTC.